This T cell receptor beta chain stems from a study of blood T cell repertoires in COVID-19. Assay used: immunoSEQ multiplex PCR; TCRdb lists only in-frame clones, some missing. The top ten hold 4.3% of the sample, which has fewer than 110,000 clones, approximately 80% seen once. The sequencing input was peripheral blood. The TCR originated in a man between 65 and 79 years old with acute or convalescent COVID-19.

As DNA, the CDR3 is TGTGCCAGCAGCTTGACAGGGGGCCTAGGGACTGAAGCTTTCTTT. This codes for CASSLTGGLGTEAFF. The rearrangement joins TRBV5-6 to TRBJ1-1; 9 bases agree with TRBD1. J was trimmed by 5 bases and V by 1 base; bases with no gene match: 6. Germline CDR1 SGHDT, CDR2 YYEEEE. The CDR3 totals 15 residues. The full variable domain, completed using reference TRBV5-6 and TRBJ1-1, is DAGVTQSPTHLIKTRGQQVTLRCSPKSGHDTVSWYQQALGQGPQFIFQYYEEEERQRGNFPDRFSGHQFPNYSSELNVNALLLGDSALYLCASSLTGGLGTEAFFGQGTRLTVV.